This T cell receptor (beta chain) was identified in a study of blood T cell repertoires in COVID-19 (dated by TCRdb to between 2020 and 2021). Notes on the research overall: Samples from collaborators originated in the United States, Italy and Spain and spanned both the acute and convalescent phases of COVID-19. The repertoires were released in a freely available public database meant as a resource for research on the immune response to SARS-CoV-2. The prospective study material was composed of cDNA or gDNA derived from T cells, B-cell-depleted T cells, or PBMCs. Samples were obtained from the ongoing ImmuneRACE study (first 160 participants) and from over 1,000 subjects provided by 6 global collaborators. Where available, HLA class I and class II types were taken from metadata supplied by the sample provider and were not determined by assay-based typing. Sample metadata almost always included a de-identified subject ID, COVID-19 status, age in years and sex. Subjects who had been exposed to COVID-19, were actively infected with it, or had recovered from it provided the deeply sampled blood TCRbeta repertoires that made up the dataset. Results the study describes overall, beyond this receptor: The amount of clinical and demographic metadata varied by source and participant and was provided uncurated.

Of note for this clone: Which antigen it targets is not known. No per-base quality is available; no much larger clone lies one base away.

The immunoSEQ Assay, a bias-controlled multiplex PCR, was used to amplify TCRbeta CDR3 regions from genomic DNA. Per the authors' processing: Nucleated cell counts per sample were estimated from amplification of reference gene primers within the assay. To quantify the absolute abundance of each unique TCRbeta CDR3 rearrangement, sequence reads were collapsed and filtered. For each sample, productive Simpson clonality was calculated as the square root of Simpson's diversity index across productive rearrangements. Held by TCRdb, this immuneACCESS table contains in-frame sequences only and omits some clones. Under half of the omission traces to an unresolved V gene where checked; the cause of the rest is unknown. The D gene and trimming were derived from the DNA, and the V and J assignments and clone size from that table. Recorded for this sample are around 260,000 clones; around nine tenths of them occurred a single time. Of the sample, about 5% is held by the ten largest clones.

In Seattle, one collaborating source enrolled patients while the infection was active and tracked those patients longitudinally over the course of disease. The collaborating institutions used their own protocols to collect whole blood in K2EDTA tubes. Collaborator samples were shipped for TCRbeta analysis as frozen whole blood, isolated PBMCs, or DNA extracted from either sample type. V loses 5 bases of germline sequence and J loses 10 bases, and the interval between the two ends is 14 bases. Reading the germline V gene (reference sequence) gives CDR1 SEHNR and CDR2 FQNEAQ. Including the terminal cysteine and phenylalanine, the CDR3 comprises 12 residues. The CDR3 DNA has 36 bases and is translated from base 1.

The sequence links TRBV7-9 to TRBJ1-2, with a tentative D gene TRBD1 over 6 matching bases. What was sequenced was peripheral blood. The source is a woman aged 55-70 years with COVID-19, enrolled during active disease. The encoded CDR3 is CASSRDRLNYTF. The sequence in DNA is TGTGCCAGCAGCCGTGACAGGTTGAACTACACCTTC.